The next 26 T cell receptor beta chains were all read from a single sample in a study of cytomegalovirus exposure and HLA in healthy donors. Using immunoSEQ multiplex PCR, the repertoire was profiled, and TCRdb retains in-frame clones only, with some absent. The profile shows 120,000 to 150,000 clones, roughly 89% of them singletons. The material sequenced was PBMCs. These receptors all stem from a man between 18 and 29 years old in good health and CMV-seropositive.

This chain joins TRBV5-4 and TRBJ2-2, with D maybe TRBD1 (6 bases). The V gene's germline CDR1 is SGHNT and CDR2 YYREEE (reference sequence). The CDR3 contains 15 residues. Deletions cut 2 bases from V and 4 bases from J, with 12 bases between. CDR3 nucleotide sequence: TGTGCCAGCAGCTTAGAAGGGGGAAGCACCGGGGAGCTGTTTTTT. Its protein product is CASSLEGGSTGELFF.

Regarding this clone: This sample also contains other DNA sequences that code for the same CDR3. The CDR3 DNA is TGCAGCGTTGAGGGGCCGGGAGACTATGGCTACACCTTC. Amino acid sequence: CSVEGPGDYGYTF. The V and J genes are TRBV29-1 and TRBJ1-2; D might be TRBD1 (5 bases). Germline CDR1 SQVTM, CDR2 ANQGSEA. There are 13 residues in the CDR3. Trimming cost V 3 bases and J 3 bases, with 11 bases left between them.

This clone was detected only once. The chain employs TRBV2 and TRBJ1-5; D call uncertain. Trimming removed 1 base at V and 10 bases at J, with 17 bases between. The CDR3 extends over 15 amino acids. Looked up from germline, CDR1 is SNHLY and CDR2 is FYNNEI. The CDR3: CASSEVKVFPGPQHF. The CDR3 DNA reads TGTGCCAGCAGTGAAGTAAAAGTCTTCCCAGGACCCCAGCATTTT.

The CDR3 DNA sequence: TGTGCCAGCAGTACTATATGGGCAGGGGGTTGGATGAACACTGAAGCTTTCTTT. Residues: CASSTIWAGGWMNTEAFF. This sequence joins TRBV28 and TRBJ1-1; 7 nucleotides match TRBD1. With V trimmed by 5 bases and J by 0 bases, 15 bases remained unmatched. Germline V lookup: CDR1 MDHEN, CDR2 SYDVKM. The CDR3 is 18 amino acids.

V is TRBV7-2 and J is TRBJ1-2, with D unresolved. CDR3 length: 12 amino acids. The germline V gene encodes CDR1 SGHTA and CDR2 FQGNSA. V was cut by 3 bases and J by 4 bases, with 6 bases left in between. The CDR3 nucleotides are TGTGCCAGCAGCTTCCAGTTCTATGGCTACACCTTC. It translates to CASSFQFYGYTF.

Details on this clone: The same CDR3 is also encoded by other DNA sequences in this sample. The J gene is TRBJ1-5, the V gene TRBV6-1; D gene unclear. CDR1 is MNHNS and CDR2 is SASEGT in the germline V gene. The CDR3 extends over 14 amino acids. V was shortened by 1 base and J by 4 bases, with 8 bases between the two germline ends. The CDR3 is CASSEGGGNQPQHF. CDR3 sequence (DNA): TGTGCCAGCAGTGAAGGGGGAGGGAATCAGCCCCAGCATTTT.

V and J are TRBV6-1 and TRBJ2-2; the D gene is possibly TRBD2 (6 bases). The germline gives CDR1 MNHNS, CDR2 SASEGT. V lost 7 bases and J lost 8, with 14 bases in between. This CDR3 spans 13 amino acids. In DNA, the CDR3 is TGTGCCAGCAAGGGACTTCGGACGGGGGAGCTGTTTTTT. Amino acid sequence: CASKGLRTGELFF.

The chain combines TRBV29-1 with TRBJ2-5; D gene ambiguous. The V gene lost 4 bases and the J gene lost 4 bases, with 10 bases spanning the gap. Germline V gene data show CDR1 as SQVTM and CDR2 as ANQGSEA. The length of the CDR3 is 12 residues. CDR3 coding DNA: TGCAGCGTTGCCACTCCTTCAGAGACCCAGTACTTC. Translated: CSVATPSETQYF.

The genes are TRBV15 and TRBJ2-7; no clear D gene. CDR1 LNHNV and CDR2 YYDKDF come from the germline V gene (reference sequence). The CDR3 length is 14 residues. V was pared by 0 bases and J by 3 bases, with 9 bases between. In DNA form, the CDR3 reads TGTGCCACCAGCAGAGAAACACCAGGCTACGAGCAGTACTTC. Translating it yields CATSRETPGYEQYF.

DNA for the CDR3: TGTGCCAGCAGCCCGGACAGGCCCTTCGCTACCGGGAATGAAAAACTGTTTTTT. Translation: CASSPDRPFATGNEKLFF. This sequence joins TRBV14 and TRBJ1-4, with TRBD1 matching 7 bases. V shed 4 bases, J shed 5 bases, and the junction held 16 bases outside the gene matches. The CDR3 is made up of 18 amino acids. Germline V CDR1 and CDR2: SGHDN, FVKESK.

V gene TRBV6-1 combines with J gene TRBJ1-5; tentatively, D is TRBD1 (5 bases). CDR1 MNHNS and CDR2 SASEGT come from the germline V gene. V shed 1 base and J shed 5 bases, with 12 bases lying between them. The CDR3 loop spans 15 amino acids. The CDR3 protein is CASSEGGAPHQPQHF. In DNA form, the CDR3 reads TGTGCCAGCAGTGAAGGGGGCGCTCCGCATCAGCCCCAGCATTTT.

This clone turned up a few times. The rearrangement uses TRBV6-1 and TRBJ2-3; 11 bases match TRBD2. CDR1 MNHNS and CDR2 SASEGT come from the germline V gene. This CDR3 spans 17 amino acids. V lost 1 base, J lost 2 bases, and 5 bases stayed unmatched. CDR3 sequence (DNA): TGTGCCAGCAGTGAAGAGTTAGCGGGAGGGGCCACAGATACGCAGTATTTT. Protein product: CASSEELAGGATDTQYF.

This clone appeared once. The chain joins TRBV27 to TRBJ1-1; weak D call: TRBD1 (6 bases). Between the trimmed V and J ends, which lost 2 bases and 1 base, there was a span of 8 bases. The CDR3 loop spans 14 amino acids. CDR1 and CDR2 (germline): MNHEY, SMNVEV (reference sequence). CDR3 residues: CASSLNRANTEAFF. CDR3 coding DNA: TGTGCCAGCAGTTTAAACAGGGCGAACACTGAAGCTTTCTTT.

The sample holds one count of this clone. This chain joins TRBV6-6 and TRBJ1-1; no definite D call. Germline CDR1 is MNHNY and CDR2 is SVGAGI (reference sequence). This CDR3 has 13 amino acids. Deletions cut 6 bases from V and 3 bases from J, with 11 bases between. This CDR3 reads CASSNEVYTEAFF. Here the CDR3 DNA reads TGTGCCAGCAGCAACGAGGTGTACACTGAAGCTTTCTTT.

The chain joins TRBV6-1 to TRBJ1-5, with D uncertain. The V end lost 0 bases, the J end lost 7 bases, and 10 bases lay between the germline ends. Germline V gene data show CDR1 as MNHNS and CDR2 as SASEGT. There are 14 residues in the CDR3. CDR3 DNA: TGTGCCAGCAGTGAAGCGTTGGAGGGCCAGCCCCAGCATTTT. Its protein product is CASSEALEGQPQHF.

CDR3 sequence reads: CASSESWRHNEQFF. DNA for the CDR3: TGTGCCAGCAGTGAATCGTGGAGACACAATGAGCAGTTCTTC. J is TRBJ2-1 and V is TRBV25-1; D unclear. The CDR3 runs to 14 residues. Germline V lookup: CDR1 MGHDK, CDR2 SYGVNS. Trimming left V 1 base short and J 5 bases short, with 9 bases between.

The DNA of the CDR3 is TGTGCCAGCAGCACGCTACGCCGGGACAGGGGGTTCTACACCGGGGAGCTGTTTTTT. Translated, it gives CASSTLRRDRGFYTGELFF. The V and J genes are TRBV11-2 and TRBJ2-2, with 11 bases aligning to TRBD1. Trimming cost V 5 bases and J 3 bases; bases outside gene matches: 14. Looked up from germline, CDR1 is SGHAT and CDR2 is FQNNGV. This CDR3 is built from 19 residues.

CDR3 in amino acids: CASSGGIPNGYTF. The DNA for the CDR3 is TGCGCCAGCAGCGGCGGGATTCCCAATGGCTACACCTTC. The genes are TRBV5-1 and TRBJ1-2; D is uncertain. V lost 4 bases, J lost 6 bases, and 13 bases lay in between. Germline CDR1 is SGHRS and CDR2 is YFSETQ. CDR3 length: 13 amino acids.

CDR3 amino acids: CASSPYQGLNSYEQYF. The CDR3 DNA is TGCGCCAGCAGCCCCTACCAGGGTCTTAACTCCTACGAGCAGTACTTC. The chain links TRBV4-1 to TRBJ2-7; D perhaps matches TRBD1 (5 bases). The germline V and J ends were trimmed by 4 bases and 0 bases, with 16 bases remaining between them. This CDR3 spans 16 amino acids. Germline V gene data show CDR1 as MGHRA and CDR2 as YSYEKL.

The rearrangement joins TRBV6-1 to TRBJ2-7, with D perhaps matching TRBD1 (6 bases). The CDR3 runs to 15 residues. The V gene's germline CDR1 is MNHNS and CDR2 SASEGT. V shed 6 bases and J shed 2 bases, with 17 bases lying between them. The CDR3 region is CASSPFRDTTYEQYF. CDR3 nucleotides: TGTGCCAGCAGCCCTTTTAGGGACACTACCTACGAGCAGTACTTC.

This chain connects TRBV30 to TRBJ1-2; a possible D gene is TRBD1 (6 bases). Germline V gene data show CDR1 as GTSNPN and CDR2 as SVGIG (reference sequence). CDR3 length: 12 amino acids. The V end lost 3 bases, the J end lost 4 bases, and 9 bases lay between the germline ends. The CDR3 reads CAWSLGAYGYTF. For the CDR3, the DNA is TGTGCCTGGAGCCTGGGGGCCTATGGCTACACCTTC.

The chain combines TRBV7-8 with TRBJ1-2; 8 bases fit TRBD1. This CDR3 has 14 amino acids. V lost 5 bases and J lost 7; bases outside the gene matches: 9. Looked up from germline, CDR1 is SGHVS and CDR2 is FQNEAQ. In DNA form, the CDR3 reads TGTGCCAGCAGCGGACGGGGACAGGACGTTGGCTACACCTTC. Encoded protein: CASSGRGQDVGYTF.

V and J are TRBV28 and TRBJ1-1; 7 bases are a match to TRBD1. This CDR3 has 15 amino acids. Losses at the gene ends were 6 bases for V and 9 bases for J; bases not matched to a gene: 16. The germline V gene has CDR1 MDHEN and CDR2 SYDVKM. CDR3: CASSQLGPGQLQAFF. The CDR3 DNA reads as TGTGCCAGCAGCCAGCTTGGACCGGGACAGCTCCAAGCTTTCTTT.

This chain links TRBV28 with TRBJ1-1; the match to TRBD1 covers 9 bases. The germline CDR1 and CDR2 sequences are MDHEN and SYDVKM. V lost 7 bases and J lost 1; bases outside the gene matches: 7. This CDR3 has 15 residues. In DNA form, the CDR3 reads TGTGCCAGCAAAGCCCGGGACAGGGCGAACACTGAAGCTTTCTTT. Protein sequence: CASKARDRANTEAFF.

This clone has more than one count but fewer than ten. The V and J genes are TRBV7-6 and TRBJ2-5, with D maybe TRBD1 (7 bases). V was cut by 4 bases and J by 3 bases, with 12 bases left in between. The CDR3 contains 14 residues. Germline V gene lookup returns CDR1 SGHVS and CDR2 FNYEAQ. The CDR3 DNA reads TGTGCCAGCAGCTGGGGGGACAGTAAAGAGACCCAGTACTTC. This gives the protein CASSWGDSKETQYF.

This clone was seen more than once but under ten times. The chain couples TRBV9 to TRBJ1-2, with unresolved D. The V gene's germline CDR1 is SGDLS and CDR2 YYNGEE. There are 15 residues in the CDR3. Trimming shortened V by 0 bases and J by 3 bases, and 12 bases separated the two germline ends. Written as DNA, the CDR3 is TGTGCCAGCAGCGTAGCATTGGGCAGAGACTATGGCTACACCTTC. Protein product: CASSVALGRDYGYTF.